Listed here are 24 T cell receptor beta chains from one sample, sequenced in a study of blood T cell repertoires in COVID-19. Generated by immunoSEQ multiplex PCR, the TCRdb table keeps only in-frame clones and is missing some. This table has 490,000 or so clones, about 88% appearing once. The sample consisted of PBMCs or T cells enriched from blood (not recorded which). These receptor sequences come from a woman aged 55-69 years who had recovered from COVID-19.

This rearrangement joins TRBV18 to TRBJ2-5, with 7 bases that match TRBD1. CDR3 length: 13 amino acids. The V segment lost 2 bases and the J segment 5 bases; nucleotides outside the gene matches: 2. Germline CDR1 and CDR2: KGHSH and LQKENI. CDR3 protein: CASSPAQGETQYF. The CDR3 bases are TGTGCCAGCTCACCAGCACAGGGGGAGACCCAGTACTTC.

Only one count was recorded for this clone. The chain combines TRBV10-2 with TRBJ1-2; TRBD1 agrees at 9 bases. Germline values: CDR1 WSHSY, CDR2 SAAADI. The J segment lost 1 base and the V segment lost 2 bases, leaving 8 bases of the junction unmatched. This CDR3 has 17 residues. CDR3 residues: CASSERGPGQGNYGYTF. In DNA form, the CDR3 reads TGCGCCAGCAGTGAGAGAGGCCCGGGACAGGGTAACTATGGCTACACCTTC.

In DNA form, the CDR3 reads TGTGCCAGCAGTTCGGACAACTCTGGAAACACCATATATTTT. As protein: CASSSDNSGNTIYF. This chain uses TRBV7-9 with TRBJ1-3; maybe TRBD1 (5 bases). Between the trimmed V and J ends, which lost 6 bases and 0 bases, there was a span of 9 bases. The CDR3 extends over 14 amino acids. Germline loops: CDR1 SEHNR, CDR2 FQNEAQ (reference sequence).

The chain employs TRBV7-2 and TRBJ2-6; D call uncertain. The germline gives CDR1 SGHTA, CDR2 FQGNSA. The V end was cut by 1 base, the J end by 1 base, with 8 bases between. CDR3 length: 16 amino acids. The CDR3: CASSLGAWSGANVLTF. The CDR3 region has the DNA TGTGCCAGCAGCTTAGGGGCCTGGTCTGGGGCCAACGTCCTGACTTTC.

This clone was detected once. J is TRBJ1-3 and V is TRBV5-4; D may be TRBD1 (6 bases). Trimming stripped 2 bases from V and 4 bases from J, with 13 bases between. Germline CDR1 SGHNT, CDR2 YYREEE (reference sequence). This CDR3 has 15 residues. For the CDR3, the DNA is TGTGCCAGCAGCTTACCAGGGGCGGGCGGAAACACCATATATTTT. Translating gives CASSLPGAGGNTIYF. Full variable domain (outside the CDR3, taken from reference TRBV5-4 and TRBJ1-3): ETGVTQSPTHLIKTRGQQVTLRCSSQSGHNTVSWYQQALGQGPQFIFQYYREEENGRGNFPPRFSGLQFPNYSSELNVNALELDDSALYLCASSLPGAGGNTIYFGEGSWLTVV.

The chain combines TRBV6-6 with TRBJ1-1; TRBD1 might be the D (5 bases). With 7 bases removed from V and 6 bases from J, the gap between germline ends came to 24 bases. Germline V gene lookup returns CDR1 MNHNY and CDR2 SVGAGI (reference sequence). This CDR3 is 16 amino acids long. This CDR3 reads CASTNGGRGALAEAFF. CDR3 sequence (DNA): TGTGCCAGCACCAACGGGGGGAGAGGGGCACTGGCTGAAGCTTTCTTT.

V and J are TRBV6-5 and TRBJ2-7; no reliable D call. The CDR3 loop spans 12 amino acids. The germline CDR1 and CDR2 sequences are MNHEY and SVGAGI. V lost 5 bases to trimming and J lost 3 bases, with 8 bases between them. The CDR3 nucleotides read TGTGCCAGCAGTAGTTCGGGCTACGAGCAGTACGTC. It yields the protein CASSSSGYEQYV.

This chain links TRBV24-1 with TRBJ1-2; D remains ambiguous. This CDR3 contains 13 residues. CDR1 is KGHDR and CDR2 is SFDVKD in the germline V gene. Trimming pared 0 bases from V and 5 bases from J, leaving 6 bases between. CDR3 protein: CATSDLRSYGYTF. Here the CDR3 DNA reads TGTGCCACCAGTGATTTGCGCAGTTATGGCTACACCTTC.

The chain has TRBV6-5 and TRBJ2-7; TRBD1 agrees at 7 bases. There are 14 residues in the CDR3. Germline values: CDR1 MNHEY, CDR2 SVGAGI. V lost 5 bases to trimming and J lost 0 bases; unmatched junction nucleotides: 4. In DNA, the CDR3 is TGTGCCAGCAGTCGGGACAGTAACTCCTACGAGCAGTACTTC. This sequence encodes CASSRDSNSYEQYF.

This clone occurred a few times. V usage is TRBV7-2 and J usage is TRBJ1-5; 7 nucleotides agree with TRBD1. Germline CDR1 is SGHTA and CDR2 is FQGNSA. The CDR3 length is 14 residues. V trimming: 1 base; J trimming: 5 bases; junction bases outside the gene matches: 2. The CDR3 loop is CASSLDRGYQPQHF. In DNA form, the CDR3 reads TGTGCCAGCAGCTTAGACAGGGGATATCAGCCCCAGCATTTT. Filled out from reference TRBV7-2 and TRBJ1-5, the complete variable domain reads GAGVSQSPSNKVTEKGKDVELRCDPISGHTALYWYRQSLGQGLEFLIYFQGNSAPDKSGLPSDRFSAERTGGSVSTLTIQRTQQEDSAVYLCASSLDRGYQPQHFGDGTRLSIL.

The V call is TRBV19, the J call TRBJ2-7; TRBD1 might be the D (6 bases). The ends were cut back, 3 bases at V and 4 bases at J, with 10 bases in the middle. CDR1 and CDR2 from the germline V gene are LNHDA and SQIVND (reference sequence). The CDR3 is made up of 13 amino acids. The CDR3 nucleotides read TGTGCCAGTAGTATCCTACAGGGATACGAGCAGTACTTC. Its protein is CASSILQGYEQYF.

The chain links TRBV6-5 to TRBJ2-7, with D possibly TRBD1 on 6 matching bases. CDR1 MNHEY and CDR2 SVGAGI come from the germline V gene. With 5 bases removed from V and 3 bases from J, the gap between germline ends came to 14 bases. The CDR3 contains 14 residues. CDR3 in amino acids: CASSHLTGFYEQYV. The CDR3 nucleotides are TGTGCCAGCAGTCATTTGACAGGTTTCTACGAGCAGTACGTC.

J is TRBJ2-3 and V is TRBV11-2; 10 bases are a match to TRBD1. The CDR3 is 17 residues long. Trimming at V came to 1 base and at J to 5 bases, leaving 9 bases not matched to a gene. The germline CDR1 and CDR2 sequences are SGHAT and FQNNGV. The CDR3 spells CASSLGSTGGLGDTQYF. In DNA form, the CDR3 reads TGTGCCAGCAGCTTAGGGTCGACAGGGGGCCTGGGAGATACGCAGTATTTT.

The rearrangement joins TRBV5-1 to TRBJ2-3; D ambiguous. The CDR3 length is 17 residues. Germline assignment: CDR1 SGHRS and CDR2 YFSETQ. The V end was cut by 0 bases, the J end by 1 base, with 15 bases between. This CDR3 reads CASSLVVALGRTDTQYF. DNA for the CDR3: TGCGCCAGCAGCTTGGTAGTAGCACTTGGTCGCACAGATACGCAGTATTTT.

V and J are TRBV10-3 and TRBJ2-1; 9 positions agree with TRBD2. The CDR3 length is 14 residues. Germline lookup yields CDR1 ENHRY and CDR2 SYGVKD. V trimming: 8 bases; J trimming: 5 bases; junction bases outside the gene matches: 7. CDR3 nucleotides: TGTGCCATCTGGCGGGGGGGCTTGGACAATGAGCAGTTCTTC. Its protein is CAIWRGGLDNEQFF.

The gene calls are TRBV18 and TRBJ2-3, with a tentative D call TRBD1 (5 bases). The CDR3 is 15 residues long. Trimming shortened V by 2 bases and J by 4 bases, and 13 bases separated the two germline ends. The germline gives CDR1 KGHSH, CDR2 LQKENI. CDR3 nucleotides: TGTGCCAGCTCACCAGTTGACAGCGCCCCAGATACGCAGTATTTT. Its translation is CASSPVDSAPDTQYF. Full variable domain (rest looked up from reference TRBV18 and TRBJ2-3): NAGVMQNPRHLVRRRGQEARLRCSPMKGHSHVYWYRQLPEEGLKFMVYLQKENIIDESGMPKERFSAEFPKEGPSILRIQQVVRGDSAAYFCASSPVDSAPDTQYFGPGTRLTVL.

The chain combines TRBV2 with TRBJ1-4; D gene ambiguous. V dropped 4 bases and J dropped 3 bases, with 12 bases sitting between them. CDR1 SNHLY and CDR2 FYNNEI come from the germline V gene. The CDR3 runs 15 residues. The CDR3, as DNA: TGTGCCAGCAGTGGGGAGTCGCTGGCTAATGAAAAACTGTTTTTT. This gives the protein CASSGESLANEKLFF. Drawing the rest from reference TRBV2 and TRBJ1-4, the complete variable domain is EPEVTQTPSHQVTQMGQEVILRCVPISNHLYFYWYRQILGQKVEFLVSFYNNEISEKSEIFDDQFSVERPDGSNFTLKIRSTKLEDSAMYFCASSGESLANEKLFFGSGTQLSVL.

The gene calls are TRBV9 and TRBJ2-3, with 14 bases matching TRBD2. The germline CDR1 and CDR2 sequences are SGDLS and YYNGEE. The CDR3 spans 16 residues. The V segment lost 4 bases and the J segment 5 bases; nucleotides outside the gene matches: 6. CDR3 in DNA: TGTGCCAGCAGCCCCCGGACTAGCGGGGGGCTAGATACGCAGTATTTT. It is translated as CASSPRTSGGLDTQYF.

The V and J genes are TRBV2 and TRBJ1-5; no reliable D call. Germline loops: CDR1 SNHLY, CDR2 FYNNEI. V was trimmed by 8 bases and J by 3 bases, leaving 14 bases between them. This CDR3 spans 14 amino acids. The chain's CDR3 is CASHGSGYNQPQHF. The CDR3 DNA follows: TGTGCCAGCCATGGATCAGGTTACAATCAGCCCCAGCATTTT.

This clone appeared a single time. The genes are TRBV5-1 and TRBJ1-2, with TRBD1 identical over 8 bases. From germline, CDR1 is SGHRS and CDR2 YFSETQ. This CDR3 is 15 amino acids long. The V gene end was trimmed by 4 bases and the J gene end by 4 bases; junction bases not matched to a gene: 9. CDR3 nucleotides: TGCGCCAGCAGCCCCAATGGGGACAGGATCTATGGCTACACCTTC. It yields the protein CASSPNGDRIYGYTF.

This clone was recorded once. The chain combines TRBV5-4 with TRBJ2-1; D remains unclear. The V end lost 3 bases, the J end lost 2 bases, and 9 bases lay between the germline ends. The CDR3 runs to 14 residues. Germline V lookup: CDR1 SGHNT, CDR2 YYREEE (reference sequence). The CDR3 region is CASSWPSPYNEQFF. The CDR3, as DNA: TGTGCCAGCAGCTGGCCTAGTCCCTACAATGAGCAGTTCTTC. The full variable domain, rest sourced from reference TRBV5-4 and TRBJ2-1, is ETGVTQSPTHLIKTRGQQVTLRCSSQSGHNTVSWYQQALGQGPQFIFQYYREEENGRGNFPPRFSGLQFPNYSSELNVNALELDDSALYLCASSWPSPYNEQFFGPGTRLTVL.

The V gene is TRBV3-1 (or the pseudogene TRBV3-2), the J gene TRBJ2-1, with TRBD1 matching over 7 bases. Germline values: CDR1 LGHDT, CDR2 YNNKEL (reference sequence). The CDR3 runs 14 residues. Trimming cost V 2 bases and J 7 bases; bases outside gene matches: 5. CDR3 sequence: CASSQFDRVNEQFF. In DNA form, the CDR3 reads TGTGCCAGCAGCCAATTCGACAGGGTAAATGAGCAGTTCTTC.

This clone was recorded once. The rearrangement joins TRBV19 to TRBJ2-3, with D perhaps TRBD2 (5 bases). Germline values: CDR1 LNHDA, CDR2 SQIVND (reference sequence). The CDR3 is 12 amino acids. V gave up 4 bases and J gave up 3 bases, with 5 bases separating them. The CDR3 loop is CASSRTTDTQYF. CDR3 nucleotides: TGTGCCAGTAGTAGGACTACAGATACGCAGTATTTT.

The V gene is TRBV2, the J gene TRBJ1-1; D not resolved. The CDR3 is 12 amino acids. Per germline, CDR1 SNHLY and CDR2 FYNNEI. V was clipped by 7 bases and J by 1 base, with 7 bases between them. The CDR3 here is CASKRGNTEAFF. DNA of the CDR3: TGTGCCAGCAAGCGGGGGAACACTGAAGCTTTCTTT.